This TCR beta chain was documented in a study of graft-versus-host responses after intestinal transplantation. Across the whole study: The transplants performed in recipients were multivisceral, liver-intestinal, or isolated intestinal.

Findings and caveats of the study: Recipient marrow held GvH clones, some first seen in ileum or blood.

Points on this clone: Its specificity is not known.

The germline V gene encodes CDR1 SNHLY and CDR2 FYNNEI. Trimming cost V 10 bases and J 6 bases, with 24 bases left between them. The CDR3 has 15 residues. Assay used: immunoSEQ multiplex PCR; TCRdb lists only in-frame clones, some missing. The sample consists of some 86,000 clones, about nine tenths of them appearing once. V is TRBV2 and J is TRBJ1-1; D is perhaps TRBD1 (6 bases). The source of this sequence is a human donor who was the organ donor for an intestinal transplant. The sample in question was unstimulated CD4+ T cells sorted from spleen or lymph node cells, obtained before transplant. The DNA of the CDR3 is TGTGCCACGCACCTGGGGGGGCGGCGAACACCTGAAGCTTTCTTT. Translation gives CATHLGGRRTPEAFF.